This TCR beta chain originates from a study of cytomegalovirus exposure and HLA in healthy donors. Details on this clone: Antigen: not known.

Points from the study as a whole: Specificity of three CMV-associated chains for CMV antigens was verified in vitro. Later analysis associated a missense DCLRE1C variant with TCR beta V- and J-gene trimming.

CDR1 and CDR2 from the germline V gene are SGHKS and YYEKEE (reference sequence). Germline trimming cut 0 bases from V and 9 bases from J; bases unmatched to any gene: 4. This CDR3 contains 14 residues. Amplification used 60 Vbeta primers and 13 Jbeta primers. Here immunoSEQ multiplex PCR was the method, and the copy in TCRdb shows in-frame clones only, minus some. The sample lists about 130,000 clones; roughly 82% were seen once. The clonotype was recovered from a male donor in good health and CMV-seropositive. Sample: PBMCs. The chain links TRBV5-5 to TRBJ2-1; the match to TRBD2 covers 9 bases. CDR3 sequence: CASSLELAGVEQFF. CDR3 DNA sequence: TGTGCCAGCAGCTTGGAATTAGCGGGAGTTGAGCAGTTCTTC.